The clone carrying this T cell receptor (beta chain) has just a few counts. After removal of 3 bases from V and 4 bases from J, the junction contained 7 bases not matched to a gene. This CDR3 contains 15 residues. Germline CDR1 is SGHAT and CDR2 is FQNNGV. The data are from a study of OX40 agonist ivuxolimab in advanced cancers. The table came from immunoSEQ multiplex PCR; TCRdb's copy has only in-frame clones and leaves some out. The table records under 65,000 clones, roughly 90% of them present only once. The V gene is TRBV11-2, the J gene TRBJ2-7; TRBD1 matches at 9 bases. This TCR derives from an adult with an advanced solid tumor such as melanoma, head and neck, liver or kidney cancer. The material was CD4+ or CD8+ T cells sorted from blood, obtained in a trial of the OX40 agonist ivuxolimab. The CDR3: CASSFLGTGLYEQYF. CDR3 in DNA: TGTGCCAGCAGCTTTCTCGGGACAGGGTTGTACGAGCAGTACTTC.